The T cell receptor beta chain under discussion was sequenced for a study of CD4 T cell repertoires in COVID-19 (dated by TCRdb to the early 2020s). For the wider study: To analyze cross-reactivity, CFSE-low cells were expanded with IL-2 for approximately 10 days and then labeled again and restimulated with spike proteins from other coronaviruses. TCR Vbeta repertoire analysis of SARS-CoV-2-reactive T cells was conducted at the subset level in a few recovered individuals. The study characterized naturally processed CD4+ T cell responses to SARS-CoV-2 spike and nucleoprotein in COVID-19-recovered individuals, using TCR Vbeta sequencing to assess clonal composition. General conclusions and limits of the study: Several of the most expanded SARS-CoV-2-reactive clonotypes were shared between two or all three memory subsets, suggesting intraclonal diversification. Between roughly 7 and 25% of SARS-CoV-2 clonotypes were also detected in SARS-CoV and/or HKU1 spike-stimulated secondary cultures, consistent with cross-reactivity.

Libraries were constructed by the immunoSEQ multiplex PCR assay. On the study's bioinformatics: To quantify how much the repertoires of different subsets overlapped, the Chao-Jaccard similarity index was used along with counts of shared clonotypes. Sourced from immuneACCESS, this table was stored by TCRdb with only in-frame sequences that have V and J called. A share of the clones is absent; for the studies checked, an unresolved V gene accounts for under half, and the remainder has no known explanation. D and trimming were read from the DNA, whereas the V and J calls and clone size are those reported in that table. Counted in this sample were approximately 75,000 clones; about four fifths of them appeared once. Of the sample, about 0.5% falls within the top ten clones. The CDR3 starts with the cysteine, ends with the phenylalanine, and has 11 residues. This entry keeps only the CDR3 DNA: 33 bases, framed from base 1. V is reduced by 5 bases and J by 1 base, leaving a spacing of 3 bases between them. Based on the germline V gene (reference sequence), the CDR1 and CDR2 sequences are SEHNR and FQNEAQ.

The meaning of the sample's time point label: sample from a COVID-19-recovered individual after infection. Donors were patients who had recovered from mild-to-severe COVID-19. Memory T cell samples that were not cultured were sequenced immediately after ex vivo isolation. CD4+ total memory, central memory, effector memory and circulating T follicular helper cells were isolated from peripheral blood mononuclear cells. Note on this clone: Its antigen specificity is not known. There are no base qualities to consult, and no much larger clone falls within one base.

The chain couples TRBV7-9 to TRBJ2-7; the D gene is unclear. Sequencing used CD4+ T cells from peripheral blood, obtained after recovery from COVID-19. The clonotype was recovered from a human donor who had COVID-19. The CDR3 region reads CASSVSYEQYF. The nucleotide sequence reads as follows: TGTGCCAGCAGCGTGTCCTACGAGCAGTACTTC.